What follows are 22 T cell receptor beta chains derived from one specimen sequenced in a study of technical replicates of blood from a few donors. The protocol was immunoSEQ multiplex PCR, while the TCRdb copy is restricted to in-frame clones and leaves out a portion. The sample records about 62,000 clones, roughly 89% being singletons. Input material: PBMCs. Receptors originate from a human donor in good health. Some clones in this sample may be carry-over from other donors' samples.

The rearrangement joins TRBV7-3 to TRBJ1-1; D remains ambiguous. Trimming stripped 3 bases from V and 1 base from J, with 6 bases between. The CDR3 extends over 13 amino acids. Germline V lookup: CDR1 SGHTA, CDR2 FQGTGA. CDR3 DNA: TGTGCCAGCAGCTTCCGACAGAACACTGAAGCTTTCTTT. It translates to CASSFRQNTEAFF.

Notes on this clone: Additional DNA sequences in this sample encode the identical CDR3. The chain recombines TRBV5-6 with TRBJ2-7; D uncertain. Trimming left V 0 bases short and J 6 bases short, with 4 bases between. The CDR3 spans 11 residues. Germline values: CDR1 SGHDT, CDR2 YYEEEE. This CDR3 is CASSLVSEQYF. CDR3 nucleotide sequence: TGTGCCAGCAGCTTGGTCTCCGAGCAGTACTTC.

The chain employs TRBV23-1 and TRBJ1-3; D may be TRBD1 (5 bases). TRBV23-1 is given ORF status, its function remaining uncertain. Between the trimmed V and J ends, which lost 4 bases and 11 bases, there was a span of 18 bases. The CDR3 is made up of 14 amino acids. The CDR3 DNA follows: TGCGCCAGCAGTCTCCCGGGACTTCCTAAAGCCATATATTTT. Encoded protein: CASSLPGLPKAIYF.

The chain employs TRBV6-5 and TRBJ2-7, with TRBD2 matching 8 bases. With 5 bases clipped from V and 4 bases from J, the junction kept 10 bases outside the gene matches. Per germline, CDR1 MNHEY and CDR2 SVGAGI. The CDR3 consists of 15 residues. The CDR3 nucleotides are TGTGCCAGCAGTCACACAGCGGGAGAGATTTACGAGCAGTACTTC. It codes for CASSHTAGEIYEQYF.

The V call is TRBV30, the J call TRBJ2-3, with D possibly TRBD1 on 6 matching bases. Trimming cost V 5 bases and J 4 bases, with 10 bases left between them. The CDR3 contains 12 residues. Germline CDR1 reads GTSNPN; CDR2 reads SVGIG (reference sequence). In nucleotides, the CDR3 is TGTGCCTGGGTAAAGGGGGCAGATACGCAGTATTTT. Its translation: CAWVKGADTQYF.

The genes are TRBV30 and TRBJ2-1; 9 bases agree with TRBD1. The CDR3 runs to 15 residues. Trimming cost V 3 bases and J 7 bases; bases outside gene matches: 10. Looked up from germline, CDR1 is GTSNPN and CDR2 is SVGIG (reference sequence). As DNA, the CDR3 is TGTGCCTGGAGGGAACCGGGACAGGGTACGAATGAGCAGTTCTTC. This sequence encodes CAWREPGQGTNEQFF.

This clone was seen a single time. The chain employs TRBV2 and TRBJ2-5; TRBD2 matches 16 bases. This CDR3 contains 16 residues. Per the germline V gene, CDR1 is SNHLY and CDR2 is FYNNEI. Trimming at V came to 7 bases and at J to 5 bases, leaving 7 bases not matched to a gene. The CDR3 reads CASIGTSGRASETQYF. The CDR3 DNA follows: TGTGCCAGCATAGGGACTAGCGGGAGGGCCTCCGAGACCCAGTACTTC.

J is TRBJ2-1 and V is TRBV13; 9 positions agree with TRBD2. The junction had 8 bases not matched to a gene; V was cut back by 5 bases and J by 9 bases. The CDR3 covers 14 residues. Germline V gene sequence: CDR1 PRHDT, CDR2 FYEKMQ (reference sequence). The CDR3 reads CASSVPGLAPEQFF. The DNA for the CDR3 is TGTGCCAGCAGCGTGCCGGGACTAGCACCTGAGCAGTTCTTC.

The CDR3 is CASRLKGLVLINEQFF. In DNA, the CDR3 is TGTGCCAGCAGACTAAAGGGGCTGGTTTTAATCAATGAGCAGTTCTTC. The gene calls are TRBV6-4 and TRBJ2-1; weak D call: TRBD1 (5 bases). V was clipped by 6 bases and J by 6 bases, with 21 bases between them. The CDR3 is made up of 16 amino acids. The germline V gene has CDR1 MRHNA and CDR2 SNTAGT.

In nucleotides, the CDR3 is TGCGCCAGCAGCCAAGATACGGGGGAGCGGCAGTTCTTC. Protein sequence: CASSQDTGERQFF. The chain is built from TRBV4-3 and TRBJ2-1; weak D call: TRBD2 (6 bases). V gave up 0 bases and J gave up 12 bases, with 12 bases separating them. The CDR3 has 13 amino acids. Per the germline V gene, CDR1 is LGHNA and CDR2 is YSLEER.

The rearrangement links TRBV28 to TRBJ1-2; TRBD1 matches 9 bases. Germline V CDR1 and CDR2: MDHEN, SYDVKM. The CDR3 length is 14 residues. V dropped 2 bases and J dropped 5; count of bases not matched to a gene: 3. The CDR3 nucleotides are TGTGCCAGCAGTTTAATCGACAGGGGGTATGGCTACACCTTC. Protein sequence: CASSLIDRGYGYTF.

V usage is TRBV7-3 and J usage is TRBJ2-1, with D maybe TRBD2 (5 bases). The CDR3 has 18 residues. The germline gives CDR1 SGHTA, CDR2 FQGTGA. Trimming removed 0 bases from V and 0 bases from J, with 15 bases in between. In DNA form, the CDR3 reads TGTGCCAGCAGCTTAACCCCCCGGGGAATCAGCTCCTACAATGAGCAGTTCTTC. Its translation: CASSLTPRGISSYNEQFF.

J is TRBJ2-1 and V is TRBV9, with 9 bases that match TRBD2. The germline V gene encodes CDR1 SGDLS and CDR2 YYNGEE. V dropped 4 bases and J dropped 8; count of bases not matched to a gene: 10. The CDR3 is 15 residues long. The CDR3 region is CASSPRPAGGDEQFF. The CDR3 bases are TGTGCCAGCAGCCCCCGCCCGGCGGGAGGGGATGAGCAGTTCTTC.

V usage is TRBV4-2 and J usage is TRBJ2-1; 8 bases are a match to TRBD2. This CDR3 contains 14 residues. The germline V gene encodes CDR1 LGHNA and CDR2 YNFKEQ. With V trimmed by 1 base and J by 9 bases, 5 bases remained unmatched. The CDR3 here is CASSQVGREVEQFF. The CDR3, as DNA: TGTGCCAGCAGCCAAGTGGGGCGGGAGGTTGAGCAGTTCTTC.

This chain connects TRBV9 to TRBJ2-1, with TRBD2 matching over 8 bases. Trimming removed 0 bases from V and 7 bases from J; junction bases left unmatched: 6. The CDR3 is 15 residues long. Looked up from germline, CDR1 is SGDLS and CDR2 is YYNGEE. The chain's CDR3 is CASSVASGGWNEQFF. The CDR3 bases are TGTGCCAGCAGCGTAGCATCGGGGGGGTGGAATGAGCAGTTCTTC.

CDR3 DNA: TGTGCCAGCAGCCAAGAGGGAACTAGCGGTTACAATGAGCAGTTCTTC. It codes for CASSQEGTSGYNEQFF. V usage is TRBV4-2 and J usage is TRBJ2-1; TRBD2 aligns across 8 bases. J was trimmed by 4 bases and V by 0 bases; bases with no gene match: 5. CDR1 is LGHNA, CDR2 YNFKEQ, per germline. This CDR3 region has 16 residues.

The chain recombines TRBV11-2 with TRBJ2-7, with 9 bases aligning to TRBD2. This CDR3 has 15 amino acids. The V and J ends lost 2 bases and 1 base, in that order; junction bases with no gene match: 3. Looked up from germline, CDR1 is SGHAT and CDR2 is FQNNGV. Here the CDR3 reads CASSLYSGSSYEQYF. The DNA for the CDR3 is TGTGCCAGCAGCTTATATAGCGGGAGTTCCTACGAGCAGTACTTC.

CDR3 loop: CASSFLYGQFF. In nucleotides, the CDR3 is TGTGCCAGCAGCTTCCTCTATGGGCAGTTCTTC. J is TRBJ2-1 and V is TRBV11-2; D gene ambiguous. V was trimmed by 3 bases and J by 12 bases, leaving 9 bases between them. Germline values: CDR1 SGHAT, CDR2 FQNNGV. There are 11 residues in the CDR3.

The chain is built from TRBV5-6 and TRBJ1-1; D is ambiguous. The CDR3 is 11 residues long. Per the germline V gene, CDR1 is SGHDT and CDR2 is YYEEEE. The V end lost 0 bases, the J end lost 11 bases, and 8 bases lay between the germline ends. CDR3 DNA: TGTGCCAGCAGCTTGGGCCCCGCGGCTTTCTTT. Encoded protein: CASSLGPAAFF.

The chain employs TRBV10-3 and TRBJ2-1, with D tentatively TRBD2 (6 bases). Germline CDR1 reads ENHRY; CDR2 reads SYGVKD. The V gene lost 4 bases and the J gene lost 5 bases, with 27 bases spanning the gap. CDR3 length: 19 residues. The CDR3 nucleotides are TGTGCCATCAGTGGGGCCAGGGAGCCGTCGGGGAGGTTAAACAATGAGCAGTTCTTC. This codes for CAISGAREPSGRLNNEQFF.

The chain employs TRBV19 and TRBJ2-7; tentative D call: TRBD1 (6 bases). CDR3 length: 17 residues. V lost 7 bases and J lost 2, with 24 bases in between. Germline V gives CDR1 LNHDA, CDR2 SQIVND (reference sequence). The CDR3 sequence is CASTNRGGRAPPYEQYF. For the CDR3, the DNA is TGTGCCAGTACCAACAGAGGGGGAAGAGCCCCTCCCTACGAGCAGTACTTC.

The chain links TRBV12-5 to TRBJ1-1; possibly TRBD1 for D (5 bases). V was clipped by 6 bases and J by 2 bases, with 16 bases between them. The CDR3 consists of 15 residues. Germline-derived CDR1 and CDR2 are LGHNT and FRNRAP. The CDR3 DNA sequence: TGTGCTAGTGGCACCGGCCAGGGCTCCAACACTGAAGCTTTCTTT. It is translated as CASGTGQGSNTEAFF.